This T cell receptor (beta chain) comes out of a study of beta chain features in type 1 diabetes. Study observations and caveats: Moderate yet significant TCRB CDR3 shortening was seen in Type 1 diabetes patients in all four CD4+ subsets. For patients and controls alike, PCR might favor shorter templates to the same degree. More deletions and fewer insertions at VDJ junctions were seen in type 1 diabetes patients.

Trimming left V 0 bases short and J 3 bases short, with 6 bases between. Germline V lookup: CDR1 MGHRA, CDR2 YSYEKL. CDR3 length: 14 amino acids. In regard to this clone: Its specificity is unknown.

Every bit of the isolated RNA underwent reverse transcription, so sequencing read expressed TCRB transcripts. The table came from immunoSEQ multiplex PCR; TCRdb's copy has only in-frame clones and leaves some out. The table lists about 740,000 clones, roughly an eighth of them singletons. This chain uses TRBV4-1 with TRBJ1-5, with D unresolved. Sequenced: naive CD4+ T cells from blood. This receptor was identified in a man younger than 30 with type 1 diabetes. CDR3 amino acids: CASSQDTANQPQHF. CDR3 sequence (DNA): TGCGCCAGCAGCCAAGATACGGCCAATCAGCCCCAGCATTTT.